These 32 T cell receptor beta chains were sequenced from one sample in a study of T cell changes during pregnancy in multiple sclerosis. Only in-frame clones appear in the TCRdb table, and some are missing; sequencing was by immunoSEQ multiplex PCR. The top ten hold roughly 2.5% of the sample, which has over 55,000 clones, around 89% seen once. Sequencing used peripheral blood, obtained in the first trimester of pregnancy. These receptors all stem from a female donor with multiple sclerosis, enrolled in a pregnancy study.

The chain links TRBV19 to TRBJ1-5; D perhaps matches TRBD1 (5 bases). The germline CDR1 and CDR2 sequences are LNHDA and SQIVND (reference sequence). V was trimmed by 5 bases and J by 6 bases, leaving 23 bases between them. The CDR3 is 17 residues long. CDR3 DNA sequence: TGTGCCAGTAGTGTCGGTTCTGGGGACTATCTCGGTCAGCCCCAGCATTTT. Encoded protein: CASSVGSGDYLGQPQHF.

The V and J genes are TRBV7-9 and TRBJ2-1; possibly TRBD2 for D (7 bases). The germline CDR1 and CDR2 sequences are SEHNR and FQNEAQ (reference sequence). The CDR3 has 14 residues. V dropped 3 bases and J dropped 7 bases, with 13 bases sitting between them. The chain's CDR3 is CASSFGGALNEQFF. The CDR3 DNA reads TGTGCCAGCAGCTTTGGGGGGGCGTTAAATGAGCAGTTCTTC.

This clone was observed once. The chain is built from TRBV11-2 and TRBJ2-2, with 9 bases aligning to TRBD2. Looked up from germline, CDR1 is SGHAT and CDR2 is FQNNGV. The CDR3 totals 16 residues. V lost 3 bases, J lost 6 bases, and 8 bases stayed unmatched. The CDR3 here is CASSLRAGGEAGELFF. The DNA of the CDR3 is TGTGCCAGCAGCTTGCGGGCGGGAGGGGAGGCCGGGGAGCTGTTTTTT.

The chain links TRBV7-2 to TRBJ2-5, with TRBD2 identical over 7 bases. Trimming cost V 5 bases and J 5 bases; bases outside gene matches: 17. Germline V gives CDR1 SGHTA, CDR2 FQGNSA. The CDR3 covers 17 residues. CDR3 DNA sequence: TGTGCCAGCAGCCTCTTTCCTTCGGGACGGCGGGGGGAGACCCAGTACTTC. This codes for CASSLFPSGRRGETQYF.

This rearrangement joins TRBV7-2 to TRBJ2-1, with D possibly matching TRBD2 (6 bases). The germline gives CDR1 SGHTA, CDR2 FQGNSA. V lost 5 bases, J lost 5 bases, and 13 bases lay in between. The CDR3 has 14 amino acids. The CDR3 region has the DNA TGTGCCAGCAGCCAGGGCGGGGTAAACAATGAGCAGTTCTTC. Amino acid sequence: CASSQGGVNNEQFF.

This chain links TRBV5-1 with TRBJ1-4, with a possible D match to TRBD1 (6 bases). Germline V gene sequence: CDR1 SGHRS, CDR2 YFSETQ. The CDR3 extends over 14 amino acids. The V gene lost 4 bases and the J gene lost 6 bases, with 13 bases spanning the gap. Written as DNA, the CDR3 is TGCGCCAGCAGCGCCGGGACATTCGATGAAAAACTGTTTTTT. Its translation is CASSAGTFDEKLFF.

This clone has a single count. V usage is TRBV2 and J usage is TRBJ2-5; possible D gene TRBD1, 5 bases. The V gene lost 8 bases and the J gene lost 2 bases, with 9 bases spanning the gap. The CDR3 has 12 amino acids. Germline V CDR1 and CDR2: SNHLY, FYNNEI. The CDR3 sequence: CASLRQQETQYF. The CDR3 bases are TGTGCCAGCTTGCGACAGCAAGAGACCCAGTACTTC.

The genes are TRBV30 and TRBJ2-7, with TRBD1 matching over 8 bases. V shed 7 bases and J 4 bases; nucleotides not matched to a gene: 9. Per germline, CDR1 GTSNPN and CDR2 SVGIG (reference sequence). The CDR3 contains 13 residues. The CDR3 DNA reads as TGTGCCTCCGGGGGAGACAGGGGTTACGAGCAGTACTTC. This translates into CASGGDRGYEQYF.

Regarding this clone: Within the sample, other DNA sequences also encode this same CDR3. V usage is TRBV6-5 and J usage is TRBJ1-1, with 7 positions matching TRBD1. J gave up 4 bases and V 5 bases, and 4 bases lay outside the gene matches. The germline CDR1 and CDR2 sequences are MNHEY and SVGAGI. The CDR3 is made up of 13 amino acids. The CDR3 region has the DNA TGTGCCAGCAGTCGACAGGGTCCCACTGAAGCTTTCTTT. Translation gives CASSRQGPTEAFF.

This clone was found a few times. The CDR3 spells CASSGRGSTEAFF. The CDR3 DNA sequence: TGTGCCAGCAGCGGGAGGGGTAGCACTGAAGCTTTCTTT. The rearrangement links TRBV5-4 to TRBJ1-1; tentatively, D is TRBD1 (5 bases). With 4 bases removed from V and 4 bases from J, the gap between germline ends came to 11 bases. The germline V gene has CDR1 SGHNT and CDR2 YYREEE (reference sequence). The CDR3 runs 13 residues.

This clone was seen more than once but under ten times. This sequence joins TRBV10-3 and TRBJ1-2, with 7 bases that match TRBD1. This CDR3 region has 11 residues. Unmatched junction bases numbered 3, after V lost 9 bases and J lost 5 bases. Germline CDR1 is ENHRY and CDR2 is SYGVKD. The CDR3 sequence: CAIRDSYGYTF. The CDR3 DNA is TGTGCCATACGGGACAGTTATGGCTACACCTTC.

The genes are TRBV12-5 and TRBJ2-2, with 7 bases matching TRBD1. The CDR3 totals 17 residues. V shed 0 bases and J 2 bases; nucleotides not matched to a gene: 6. The germline gives CDR1 LGHNT, CDR2 FRNRAP. The CDR3, as DNA: TGTGCTAGTGGTTTGGTCCGGGACAGTCGAAACACCGGGGAGCTGTTTTTT. Amino acids: CASGLVRDSRNTGELFF.

The chain has TRBV4-2 and TRBJ2-7, with TRBD1 matching over 7 bases. The CDR3 contains 16 residues. The J segment lost 5 bases and the V segment lost 1 base, leaving 11 bases of the junction unmatched. Per the germline V gene, CDR1 is LGHNA and CDR2 is YNFKEQ. This CDR3 is CASSQGGQVNVDEQYF. DNA for the CDR3: TGTGCCAGCAGCCAAGGAGGACAGGTTAACGTAGACGAGCAGTACTTC.

This sequence joins TRBV19 and TRBJ1-4, with a possible D match to TRBD1 (6 bases). Germline loops: CDR1 LNHDA, CDR2 SQIVND (reference sequence). There are 12 residues in the CDR3. Deletions cut 5 bases from V and 7 bases from J, with 8 bases between. CDR3 region: CASSPRGEKLFF. The DNA of the CDR3 is TGTGCCAGTAGTCCCAGGGGTGAAAAACTGTTTTTT.

This clone occurred once. The chain carries TRBV6-5 and TRBJ2-1, with 9 nucleotides matching TRBD1. The J segment lost 9 bases and the V segment lost 3 bases, leaving 6 bases of the junction unmatched. In germline, CDR1 is MNHEY, CDR2 SVGAGI. CDR3 length: 14 residues. Here the CDR3 reads CASSYNRGLGEQFF. The CDR3 DNA follows: TGTGCCAGCAGTTATAACAGGGGGCTGGGTGAGCAGTTCTTC.

This chain connects TRBV7-9 to TRBJ2-1, with a weak D call TRBD2 (7 bases). V lost 4 bases and J 7 bases, leaving 20 bases between the germline ends. CDR1 is SEHNR and CDR2 is FQNEAQ in the germline V gene (reference sequence). The CDR3 sequence is 16 residues long. CDR3 DNA: TGTGCCAGCAGCTCGGGGGCAGCGGGGAAGCCAAATGAGCAGTTCTTC. Amino acids: CASSSGAAGKPNEQFF.

This chain uses TRBV30 with TRBJ1-4; TRBD1 aligns across 9 bases. This CDR3 spans 14 amino acids. V shed 1 base and J 12 bases; nucleotides not matched to a gene: 9. The V gene's germline CDR1 is GTSNPN and CDR2 SVGIG (reference sequence). CDR3 residues: CAWSDNLDRGQLFF. CDR3 nucleotide sequence: TGTGCCTGGAGTGACAACCTGGACAGGGGACAACTGTTTTTT.

This clone was recorded only once. V and J are TRBV9 and TRBJ2-7, with 8 bases that match TRBD2. This CDR3 is built from 14 residues. V was pared by 6 bases and J by 5 bases, with 10 bases of the junction left unmatched. Germline loops: CDR1 SGDLS, CDR2 YYNGEE. CDR3 residues: CASNRRGAPDEQYF. The CDR3 DNA sequence: TGTGCCAGCAATCGGCGGGGGGCCCCTGACGAGCAGTACTTC.

This clone has a single count. CDR3 amino acids: CASSPPGLPEAFF. CDR3 nucleotides: TGTGCCAGCAGCCCCCCGGGATTGCCTGAAGCTTTCTTT. The chain couples TRBV11-2 to TRBJ1-1; the D is unclear. CDR1 is SGHAT, CDR2 FQNNGV, per germline. The CDR3 is 13 residues long. Trimming took off 5 bases at V and 6 bases at J, with 13 bases between the two ends.

This clone was seen a single time. The chain uses TRBV5-1 and TRBJ2-1; the match to TRBD2 covers 13 bases. The CDR3 is 16 residues long. Looked up from germline, CDR1 is SGHRS and CDR2 is YFSETQ. V was pared by 4 bases and J by 7 bases, with 8 bases of the junction left unmatched. CDR3 nucleotides: TGCGCCAGCAGCCGGACTAGCGGGAGTGTTAGAAATGAGCAGTTCTTC. Amino acid sequence: CASSRTSGSVRNEQFF.

The V call is TRBV2, the J call TRBJ2-3; 13 positions agree with TRBD2. Germline-derived CDR1 and CDR2 are SNHLY and FYNNEI. Trimming cost V 5 bases and J 5 bases; bases outside gene matches: 4. This CDR3 has 15 residues. DNA of the CDR3: TGTGCCAGCAGTAACGGACTAGCGGGGGAAGATACGCAGTATTTT. Encoded protein: CASSNGLAGEDTQYF.

V and J are TRBV6-1 and TRBJ2-3, with a weak D call TRBD1 (5 bases). This CDR3 has 14 amino acids. V was cut by 7 bases and J by 3 bases, with 14 bases left in between. Germline CDR1 reads MNHNS; CDR2 reads SASEGT. The CDR3 coding sequence is TGTGCCAGCATTTTAGGGGCGGCGACAGATACGCAGTATTTT. Translation: CASILGAATDTQYF.

The V call is TRBV6-1, the J call TRBJ2-1; D not resolved. The germline V and J ends were trimmed by 3 bases and 9 bases, with 15 bases remaining between them. The CDR3 contains 14 residues. Looked up from germline, CDR1 is MNHNS and CDR2 is SASEGT. The CDR3 loop is CASSDLDLVVEQFF. For the CDR3, the DNA is TGTGCCAGCAGTGACCTAGACCTAGTGGTTGAGCAGTTCTTC.

This clone has just one count. The V call is TRBV7-8, the J call TRBJ2-3; 10 bases are a match to TRBD2. With 1 base clipped from V and 1 base from J, the junction kept 5 bases outside the gene matches. CDR1 and CDR2 from the germline V gene are SGHVS and FQNEAQ. This CDR3 has 17 amino acids. CDR3 nucleotides: TGTGCCAGCAGCTTAGGCCAACTAGCGGGGCGCACAGATACGCAGTATTTT. It is translated as CASSLGQLAGRTDTQYF.

The V and J genes are TRBV28 and TRBJ1-4, with 9 positions matching TRBD1. This CDR3 contains 14 residues. V dropped 5 bases and J dropped 6; count of bases not matched to a gene: 4. Germline CDR1 and CDR2: MDHEN and SYDVKM. CDR3 DNA sequence: TGTGCCAGCAGTCCCGGGACAGGGTATGAAAAACTGTTTTTT. Its translation is CASSPGTGYEKLFF.

The CDR3 region has the DNA TGTGCCAGCAGTTACTCGGCGGGAGTAAGCACCGGGGAGCTGTTTTTT. Translation: CASSYSAGVSTGELFF. V usage is TRBV6-6 and J usage is TRBJ2-2, with 7 bases identical to TRBD2. The CDR3 is 16 residues long. Germline V lookup: CDR1 MNHNY, CDR2 SVGAGI (reference sequence). V shed 0 bases, J shed 4 bases, and the junction held 5 bases outside the gene matches.

The rearrangement uses TRBV7-2 and TRBJ1-3; 10 bases are a match to TRBD1. The CDR3 has 15 amino acids. V gave up 4 bases and J gave up 3 bases; unmatched junction bases: 3. Germline CDR1 is SGHTA and CDR2 is FQGNSA. This CDR3 is CASSSTGGGGNTIYF. CDR3 DNA: TGTGCCAGCAGCTCGACAGGGGGCGGTGGAAACACCATATATTTT.

In the case of this clone: Other DNA sequences in the sample encode the same CDR3. The rearrangement links TRBV18 to TRBJ1-1; possibly TRBD1 for D (5 bases). Trimming pared 2 bases from V and 3 bases from J, leaving 10 bases between. Germline V gene data show CDR1 as KGHSH and CDR2 as LQKENI. The CDR3 length is 14 residues. The CDR3: CASSPRGGDTEAFF. The CDR3 DNA reads TGTGCCAGCTCACCAAGGGGCGGCGACACTGAAGCTTTCTTT.

Only one count was recorded for this clone. The genes are TRBV30 and TRBJ1-6; no clear D. The germline gives CDR1 GTSNPN, CDR2 SVGIG (reference sequence). This CDR3 has 12 residues. With 3 bases removed from V and 9 bases from J, the gap between germline ends came to 9 bases. CDR3 region: CAWSQVSSPLHF. The DNA for the CDR3 is TGTGCCTGGAGCCAGGTCTCTTCACCCCTCCACTTT.

V is TRBV5-1 and J is TRBJ2-1; 11 bases are a match to TRBD2. V shed 2 bases and J 7 bases; nucleotides not matched to a gene: 11. Looked up from germline, CDR1 is SGHRS and CDR2 is YFSETQ. The CDR3 runs 17 residues. CDR3 DNA: TGCGCCAGCAGCTTAAGGAGGGAGACTAGCGGGACTAATGAGCAGTTCTTC. Amino acids: CASSLRRETSGTNEQFF.

This clone was observed a single time. The chain links TRBV9 to TRBJ2-7; maybe TRBD1 (5 bases). CDR1 and CDR2 (germline): SGDLS, YYNGEE. Trimming pared 1 base from V and 5 bases from J, leaving 10 bases between. The CDR3 loop spans 13 amino acids. In nucleotides, the CDR3 is TGTGCCAGCAGCGTATCTCAGGGCCACGAGCAGTACTTC. It encodes CASSVSQGHEQYF.

The chain couples TRBV5-5 to TRBJ1-2; D is unclear. Trimming removed 2 bases at V and 2 bases at J, with 13 bases between. This CDR3 comprises 15 residues. CDR1 SGHKS and CDR2 YYEKEE come from the germline V gene (reference sequence). CDR3 in amino acids: CASSLSRPKNYGYTF. As DNA, the CDR3 is TGTGCCAGCAGCTTAAGCAGGCCTAAAAACTATGGCTACACCTTC.